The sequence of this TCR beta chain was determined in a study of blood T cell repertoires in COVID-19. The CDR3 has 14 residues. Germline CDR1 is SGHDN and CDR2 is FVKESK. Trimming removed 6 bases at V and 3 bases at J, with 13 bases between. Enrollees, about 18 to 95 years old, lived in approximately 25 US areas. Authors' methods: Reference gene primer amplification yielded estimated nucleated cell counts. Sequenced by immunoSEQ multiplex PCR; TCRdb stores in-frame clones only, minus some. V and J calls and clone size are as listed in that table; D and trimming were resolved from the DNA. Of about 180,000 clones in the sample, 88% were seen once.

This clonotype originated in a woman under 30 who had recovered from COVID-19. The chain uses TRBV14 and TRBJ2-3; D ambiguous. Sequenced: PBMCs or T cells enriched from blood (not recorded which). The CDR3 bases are TGTGCCAGCAGTCTAGGTAGCCGAACAGATACGCAGTATTTT. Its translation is CASSLGSRTDTQYF.